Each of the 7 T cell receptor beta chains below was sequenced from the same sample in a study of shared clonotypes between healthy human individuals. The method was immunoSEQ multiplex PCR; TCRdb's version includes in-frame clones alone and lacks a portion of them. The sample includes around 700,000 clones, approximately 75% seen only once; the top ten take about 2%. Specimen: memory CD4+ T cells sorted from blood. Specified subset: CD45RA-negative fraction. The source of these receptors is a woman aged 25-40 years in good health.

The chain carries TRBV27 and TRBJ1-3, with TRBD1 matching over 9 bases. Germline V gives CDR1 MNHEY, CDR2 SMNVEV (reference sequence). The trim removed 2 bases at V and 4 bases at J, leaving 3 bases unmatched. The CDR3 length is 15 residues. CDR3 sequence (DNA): TGTGCCAGCAGTTTAGGGACAGGGAAAGGAAACACCATATATTTT. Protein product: CASSLGTGKGNTIYF.

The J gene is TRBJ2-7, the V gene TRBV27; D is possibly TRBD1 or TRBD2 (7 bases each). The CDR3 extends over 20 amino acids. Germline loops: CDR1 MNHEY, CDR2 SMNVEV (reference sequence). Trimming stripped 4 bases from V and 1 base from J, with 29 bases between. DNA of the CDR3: TGTGCCAGCAGTTCGTATCTCATTGGGGGGGACAGCCAAACTTCCTACGAGCAGTACTTC. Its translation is CASSSYLIGGDSQTSYEQYF.

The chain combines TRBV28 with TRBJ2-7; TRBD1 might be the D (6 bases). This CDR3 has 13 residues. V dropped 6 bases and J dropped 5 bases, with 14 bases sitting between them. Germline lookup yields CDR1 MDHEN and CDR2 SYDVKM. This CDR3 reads CASSRHRVNEQYF. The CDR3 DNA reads TGTGCCAGCAGCCGCCACAGGGTCAACGAGCAGTACTTC.

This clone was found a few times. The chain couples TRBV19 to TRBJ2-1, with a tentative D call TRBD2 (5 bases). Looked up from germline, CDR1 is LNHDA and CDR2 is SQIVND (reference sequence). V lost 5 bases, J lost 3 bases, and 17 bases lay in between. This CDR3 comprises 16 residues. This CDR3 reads CASSYRGQAFYNEQFF. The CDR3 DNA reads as TGTGCCAGTAGTTATCGCGGGCAAGCTTTCTACAATGAGCAGTTCTTC.

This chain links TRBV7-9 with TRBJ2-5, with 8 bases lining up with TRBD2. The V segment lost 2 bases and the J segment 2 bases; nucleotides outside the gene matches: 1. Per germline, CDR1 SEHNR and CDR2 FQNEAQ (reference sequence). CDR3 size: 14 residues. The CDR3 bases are TGTGCCAGCAGCTTAACTAGCGGACAAGAGACCCAGTACTTC. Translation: CASSLTSGQETQYF.

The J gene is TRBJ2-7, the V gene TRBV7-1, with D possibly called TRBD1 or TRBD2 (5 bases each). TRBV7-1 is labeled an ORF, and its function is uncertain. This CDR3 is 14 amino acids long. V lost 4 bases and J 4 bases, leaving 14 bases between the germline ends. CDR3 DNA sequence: TGTGCCAGCAGCTTACTCGAGGGACCATACGAGCAGTACTTC. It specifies CASSLLEGPYEQYF.

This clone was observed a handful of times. The chain's CDR3 is CASSLAPGQAYEQYF. For the CDR3, the DNA is TGTGCCAGCAGCTTGGCCCCGGGACAGGCCTACGAGCAGTACTTC. V gene TRBV7-6 combines with J gene TRBJ2-7; TRBD1 aligns across 8 bases. Germline-derived CDR1 and CDR2 are SGHVS and FNYEAQ. After removal of 3 bases from V and 2 bases from J, the junction contained 6 bases not matched to a gene. The CDR3 has 15 amino acids.